These T cell receptor beta chains were read from a single sample in a study of blood T cell repertoires in COVID-19. Method: immunoSEQ multiplex PCR; TCRdb's copy keeps in-frame clones and lacks some. The sample yields about 75,000 clones, more than 70% seen once. Sequencing used peripheral blood. Source of these receptors: a human donor in a cohort sampled during active COVID-19. Both conserved end residues are part of each CDR3. Fields, in order: clone size, V gene, J gene, CDR3 protein. A clone size is listed for some rows: how often the clone was seen (once, few, many), or a class if it is expanded.

size: once; V: TRBV6-5; J: TRBJ2-7; CDR3: CASSYSGTGTYEQYF
size: NA; V: TRBV7-2; J: TRBJ2-6; CDR3: CASSPFSSGANVLTF
size: NA; V: TRBV6-5; J: TRBJ2-5; CDR3: CASSYSRQETQYF
size: NA; V: TRBV5-1; J: TRBJ2-7; CDR3: CASSPRTSGRAEGYEQYF
size: few; V: TRBV30; J: TRBJ1-1; CDR3: CAWSVLGDQAFF
size: NA; V: TRBV6-1; J: TRBJ1-1; CDR3: CASSEPGAANTEAFF
size: NA; V: TRBV10-3; J: TRBJ1-1; CDR3: CAIRGQGAHTEAFF
size: NA; V: TRBV5-1; J: TRBJ2-3; CDR3: CASSLWGQGTDTQYF
size: once; V: TRBV4-1; J: TRBJ2-3; CDR3: CASSQGLGTDTQYF
size: NA; V: TRBV6-6; J: TRBJ2-7; CDR3: CASSYGQGGEQYF
size: NA; V: TRBV7-6; J: TRBJ1-1; CDR3: CASSLRAGGNTEAFF
size: NA; V: TRBV7-6; J: TRBJ1-1; CDR3: CASSLDLAEAFF
size: NA; V: TRBV27; J: TRBJ1-5; CDR3: CASSLSLAGVGNQPQHF
size: NA; V: TRBV5-1; J: TRBJ2-2; CDR3: CASSTENLPTGELFF
size: NA; V: TRBV11-2; J: TRBJ1-6; CDR3: CASSFIYSQTGGNSPLHF
size: NA; V: TRBV3-1/TRBV3-2; J: TRBJ2-3; CDR3: CASSQASGWGTQYF
size: NA; V: TRBV3-1/TRBV3-2; J: TRBJ1-5; CDR3: CASSPQGQPQHF
size: NA; V: TRBV19; J: TRBJ2-5; CDR3: CASSPGAGYF
size: NA; V: TRBV5-8; J: TRBJ1-1; CDR3: CASSLNGQGNTEAFF
size: NA; V: TRBV3-1/TRBV3-2; J: TRBJ1-3; CDR3: CASSPKGGGPGNTIYF
size: NA; V: TRBV9; J: TRBJ2-1; CDR3: CASSVWIDSNEQFF
size: NA; V: TRBV20-1; J: TRBJ2-1; CDR3: CSASRLGLASDEQFF
size: NA; V: TRBV27; J: TRBJ2-7; CDR3: CASRGDYQAYEQYF
size: medium-sized; V: TRBV2; J: TRBJ2-7; CDR3: CAAGRQGIRHYEQYF
size: once; V: TRBV24-1; J: TRBJ2-1; CDR3: CATSDPPGTGGAGPNEQFF
size: NA; V: TRBV29-1; J: TRBJ2-4; CDR3: CSVEGDRDYIQYF
size: NA; V: TRBV28; J: TRBJ1-5; CDR3: CASSSGQATNQPQHF
size: NA; V: TRBV6-5; J: TRBJ1-2; CDR3: CASSYGGTFYGYTF
size: NA; V: TRBV3-1/TRBV3-2; J: TRBJ2-1; CDR3: CASSPGPQGNEQFF